The 19 T cell receptor beta chains reported below all come from one sample, sequenced in a study of brain T cells in children with intractable seizures. Clones were sequenced by immunoSEQ multiplex PCR, and TCRdb holds only the in-frame ones, with some missing. The sample yields under 150,000 clones, 94% seen once. Source: peripheral blood, taken at surgery. The receptors stem from a boy in the first two years of life with hemimegalencephaly and intractable seizures.

The chain combines TRBV28 with TRBJ2-5, with TRBD1 matching over 10 bases. Germline V gives CDR1 MDHEN, CDR2 SYDVKM. The V and J ends lost 3 bases and 5 bases, in that order; junction bases with no gene match: 3. The CDR3 is made up of 14 amino acids. For the CDR3, the DNA is TGTGCCAGCAGTTTCGCGGGACAGGGGGAGACCCAGTACTTC. This sequence encodes CASSFAGQGETQYF.

This clone occurred once. V usage is TRBV4-1 and J usage is TRBJ2-7; 12 nucleotides match TRBD2. The germline V gene encodes CDR1 MGHRA and CDR2 YSYEKL. V trimming: 4 bases; J trimming: 5 bases; junction bases outside the gene matches: 6. This CDR3 is built from 15 residues. CDR3 sequence: CASSLLAGGSHEQYF. CDR3 sequence (DNA): TGCGCCAGCAGCCTACTAGCGGGAGGATCCCACGAGCAGTACTTC.

The sample holds one count of this clone. The rearrangement joins TRBV19 to TRBJ2-3; D is unresolved. Germline V gene sequence: CDR1 LNHDA, CDR2 SQIVND (reference sequence). CDR3 length: 15 residues. V was trimmed by 7 bases and J by 0 bases, leaving 14 bases between them. The CDR3 protein is CASIPRYSSTDTQYF. The CDR3, as DNA: TGTGCCAGTATCCCGCGGTATTCTAGCACAGATACGCAGTATTTT. The full variable domain, completed using reference TRBV19 and TRBJ2-3, is DGGITQSPKYLFRKEGQNVTLSCEQNLNHDAMYWYRQDPGQGLRLIYYSQIVNDFQKGDIAEGYSVSREKKESFPLTVTSAQKNPTAFYLCASIPRYSSTDTQYFGPGTRLTVL.

This chain connects TRBV28 to TRBJ2-7; TRBD2 aligns across 8 bases. This CDR3 is 12 amino acids long. Germline CDR1 MDHEN, CDR2 SYDVKM. V shed 11 bases, J shed 2 bases, and the junction held 5 bases outside the gene matches. The chain's CDR3 is CAAGRVTYEQYF. In nucleotides, the CDR3 is TGTGCCGCCGGGAGGGTCACCTACGAGCAGTACTTC.

The rearrangement joins TRBV5-8 to TRBJ1-4; 9 positions match TRBD1. Trimming at V came to 5 bases and at J to 2 bases, leaving 4 bases not matched to a gene. Looked up from germline, CDR1 is SGHTS and CDR2 is YDEGEE. This CDR3 has 15 amino acids. The CDR3 loop reads CASSSGTGTNEKLFF. The CDR3 DNA reads TGTGCCAGCAGTTCGGGGACAGGGACTAATGAAAAACTGTTTTTT. Based on the CDR3 plus reference TRBV5-8 and TRBJ1-4, the full variable domain is EAGVTQSPTHLIKTRGQQATLRCSPISGHTSVYWYQQALGLGLQFLLWYDEGEERNRGNFPPRFSGRQFPNYSSELNVNALELEDSALYLCASSSGTGTNEKLFFGSGTQLSVL.

This clone was seen a single time. The chain recombines TRBV7-3 with TRBJ2-3; 8 bases line up with TRBD1. This CDR3 comprises 15 residues. V dropped 2 bases and J dropped 6; count of bases not matched to a gene: 7. Germline values: CDR1 SGHTA, CDR2 FQGTGA. As DNA, the CDR3 is TGTGCCAGCAGCTTAGGGACAGGAAGTACGGATACGCAGTATTTT. Its translation is CASSLGTGSTDTQYF. The whole variable domain, filled in from reference TRBV7-3 and TRBJ2-3, reads GAGVSQTPSNKVTEKGKYVELRCDPISGHTALYWYRQSLGQGPEFLIYFQGTGAADDSGLPNDRFFAVRPEGSVSTLKIQRTERGDSAVYLCASSLGTGSTDTQYFGPGTRLTVL.

The count of this clone is one. This chain links TRBV25-1 with TRBJ1-3; D possibly corresponds to TRBD1 (6 bases). Germline CDR1 is MGHDK and CDR2 is SYGVNS. With 4 bases removed from V and 4 bases from J, the gap between germline ends came to 11 bases. CDR3 length: 14 amino acids. The CDR3 DNA reads as TGTGCCAGCAGTGTTACAGGGCCAGGAAACACCATATATTTT. This encodes CASSVTGPGNTIYF.

This chain connects TRBV15 to TRBJ1-2; TRBD1 is a possible D gene (5 bases). Trimming removed 3 bases from V and 4 bases from J, with 12 bases in between. In germline, CDR1 is LNHNV, CDR2 YYDKDF (reference sequence). This CDR3 contains 14 residues. CDR3 in amino acids: CATSSHRIPYGYTF. As DNA, the CDR3 is TGTGCCACCAGCAGTCACAGGATCCCCTATGGCTACACCTTC.

The rearrangement joins TRBV7-9 to TRBJ2-1; 7 positions match TRBD2. Germline CDR1 and CDR2: SEHNR and FQNEAQ (reference sequence). The V gene end was trimmed by 3 bases and the J gene end by 15 bases; junction bases not matched to a gene: 5. The CDR3 is made up of 11 amino acids. CDR3 region: CASSLGTMPFF. Here the CDR3 DNA reads TGTGCCAGCAGCTTGGGGACTATGCCGTTCTTC.

The chain employs TRBV4-2 and TRBJ1-4, with D hard to call. This CDR3 comprises 15 residues. Germline V gene sequence: CDR1 LGHNA, CDR2 YNFKEQ. The ends were cut back, 3 bases at V and 1 base at J, with 9 bases in the middle. The CDR3 spells CASSHLYGTNEKLFF. The CDR3 DNA is TGTGCCAGCAGCCATCTTTATGGAACTAATGAAAAACTGTTTTTT.

The chain employs TRBV6-6 and TRBJ2-1; D unresolved. This CDR3 has 14 amino acids. Germline V gene lookup returns CDR1 MNHNY and CDR2 SVGAGI (reference sequence). Deletions cut 6 bases from V and 9 bases from J, with 18 bases between. The CDR3 coding sequence is TGTGCCAGCAGCCCCGGGCCCATCCCCAGTGAGCAGTTCTTC. This encodes CASSPGPIPSEQFF.

The rearrangement links TRBV30 to TRBJ1-1; D is ambiguous. Germline CDR1 GTSNPN, CDR2 SVGIG (reference sequence). The CDR3 length is 16 residues. V was cut by 0 bases and J by 1 base, with 15 bases left in between. In DNA, the CDR3 is TGTGCCTGGAGTGTAAGAGGTCGTTGGCCGAACACTGAAGCTTTCTTT. It is translated as CAWSVRGRWPNTEAFF.

The CDR3 DNA is TGTGCCATGGGCGGCCAAGGGCCCCAGCATTTT. Translated, it gives CAMGGQGPQHF. The V and J genes are TRBV28 and TRBJ1-5; the D is unclear. The CDR3 has 11 amino acids. The germline gives CDR1 MDHEN, CDR2 SYDVKM. Trimming took 10 bases from V and 9 from J, leaving 13 bases between them.

In its sample, this clone was seen a few times. The gene calls are TRBV10-3 and TRBJ2-7; D is undetermined. The CDR3 totals 13 residues. The germline V gene encodes CDR1 ENHRY and CDR2 SYGVKD. The V end lost 2 bases, the J end lost 0 bases, and 5 bases lay between the germline ends. The CDR3 region has the DNA TGTGCCATCAGTGAGCCGAGCTCCTACGAGCAGTACTTC. Translating it yields CAISEPSSYEQYF.

V gene TRBV28 combines with J gene TRBJ1-2; D is undetermined. The CDR3 has 13 amino acids. CDR1 is MDHEN, CDR2 SYDVKM, per germline. V was clipped by 6 bases and J by 2 bases, with 10 bases between them. The CDR3 nucleotides are TGTGCCAGCAGCGATACGGTAAACTATGGCTACACCTTC. It yields the protein CASSDTVNYGYTF.

The table lists this clone with a count of one. This chain links TRBV18 with TRBJ1-2; 9 positions agree with TRBD1. J gave up 4 bases and V 4 bases, and 10 bases lay outside the gene matches. Per the germline V gene, CDR1 is KGHSH and CDR2 is LQKENI. The CDR3 consists of 16 residues. The CDR3 region is CASSQLPGQGFYGYTF. CDR3 in DNA: TGTGCCAGCTCACAGCTTCCGGGACAGGGCTTCTATGGCTACACCTTC.

The chain has TRBV6-2 or TRBV6-3 and TRBJ2-7, with 12 bases that match TRBD2. This CDR3 region has 18 residues. V dropped 0 bases and J dropped 4; count of bases not matched to a gene: 10. In germline, CDR1 is MNHEY, CDR2 SVGEGT. CDR3 amino acids: CASSYSGTSGPARYEQYF. The CDR3 region has the DNA TGTGCCAGCAGTTACTCAGGGACTAGCGGGCCCGCCAGGTACGAGCAGTACTTC.

The chain carries TRBV7-3 and TRBJ2-7, with 14 bases aligning to TRBD2. J was trimmed by 6 bases and V by 3 bases; bases with no gene match: 1. Germline V lookup: CDR1 SGHTA, CDR2 FQGTGA. CDR3 length: 14 amino acids. The CDR3 DNA reads as TGTGCCAGCAGCTTGACTAGCGGGAGGGCCGAGCAGTACTTC. Translation gives CASSLTSGRAEQYF. The full variable domain, with the rest looked up from reference TRBV7-3 and TRBJ2-7, is GAGVSQTPSNKVTEKGKYVELRCDPISGHTALYWYRQSLGQGPEFLIYFQGTGAADDSGLPNDRFFAVRPEGSVSTLKIQRTERGDSAVYLCASSLTSGRAEQYFGPGTRLTVT.

The rearrangement joins TRBV19 to TRBJ1-3; D possibly corresponds to TRBD1 (6 bases). The CDR3 totals 13 residues. In germline, CDR1 is LNHDA, CDR2 SQIVND (reference sequence). Trimming took off 5 bases at V and 4 bases at J, with 9 bases between the two ends. CDR3 nucleotides: TGTGCCAGTAGTTGGGGGGGCGGAAACACCATATATTTT. Translation gives CASSWGGGNTIYF.